One TCR beta chain is described in this entry. Its target is not known. The data derive from a study of CXCR3-negative and CXCR3-positive naive CD8 T cells. The libraries of TRB cDNA were constructed through 5' RACE using UMI labels. Reanalyzing the 5' RACE reads, TCRdb keeps one entry per CDR3 protein, without DNA. This sample contains about 120,000 distinct CDR3 sequences. General study points: In CXCR3-positive naive cells, the TRB CDR3s were more hydrophobic than in CXCR3-negative naive cells. Both of the naive subsets showed about the same high diversity, but memory CD8+ cells had much less. Surface CD5 looked about the same in the naive subsets, so the authors worked out TCR strength from TRB CDR3 properties.

Looked up from germline, CDR1 is SGHDT and CDR2 is YYEEEE. The CDR3 has 14 amino acids. The specimen sequenced was naive CXCR3+ CD8+ T cells from blood. The subset denotes: CD45RO-CCR7+CD27+CD95- naive CD8+ T cells expressing CXCR3 (TNR3+). The source of this sequence is a human donor in good health. Some clones in this sample may be carry-over from other donors' samples. This chain connects TRBV5-6 to TRBJ2-7; there is no DNA to check the TCRdb D call of TRBD2. CDR3 sequence reads: CASSQRAAYYEQYF.